This entry features one T cell receptor beta chain sequence. The data originate from a study of cytomegalovirus exposure and HLA in healthy donors. Trimming at V came to 3 bases and at J to 4 bases, leaving 8 bases not matched to a gene. This CDR3 is 14 amino acids long. Per germline, CDR1 GTSNPN and CDR2 SVGIG (reference sequence). 60 Vbeta and 13 Jbeta primers were used in PCR. This table comes from immunoSEQ multiplex PCR, and its TCRdb copy is limited to in-frame clones, with some not included. The top ten clones hold around 5% of a sample with 200,000 to 300,000 clones, roughly 82% of them seen once.

The chain combines TRBV30 with TRBJ2-5; 7 bases align to TRBD2. The sequenced sample was PBMCs. The clonotype originates from a middle-aged woman in good health and CMV-seropositive. The DNA of the CDR3 is TGTGCCTGGAGCGCGACTAGCAGTGGAGAGACCCAGTACTTC. Translating it yields CAWSATSSGETQYF. The full variable domain, completed using reference TRBV30 and TRBJ2-5, is SQTIHQWPATLVQPVGSPLSLECTVEGTSNPNLYWYRQAAGRGLQLLFYSVGIGQISSEVPQNLSASRPQDRQFILSSKKLLLSDSGFYLCAWSATSSGETQYFGPGTRLLVL.